Included here is one T cell receptor (beta chain) sequence, with context. The antigen this receptor binds is unknown. Qualities for individual bases were not recorded, and no much larger clone is one base off. Whole blood was collected in K2EDTA tubes by collaborating institutions according to the institutions' own protocols. For TCRbeta analysis, collaborator samples were shipped as frozen whole blood, as isolated PBMCs, or as DNA extracted from either sample type. This specimen belongs to a study of blood T cell repertoires in COVID-19 (dated by TCRdb to 2020 to 2022). About the investigation overall: Collaborator samples came from the United States, Italy and Spain and covered acute and convalescent phases of COVID-19. The samples were drawn from the first 160 participants of the ongoing ImmuneRACE study and from some 1,300 subjects provided by 6 global collaborators. The prospective study material was composed of cDNA or gDNA derived from T cells, B-cell-depleted T cells, or PBMCs. HLA class I and class II types, where available, came from metadata supplied by the sample provider rather than from assay-based typing. Nearly every sample came with metadata listing a de-identified subject ID, COVID-19 status, age in years and sex. A freely available public database, intended as a resource for researchers studying the immune response to SARS-CoV-2, is where the repertoires were released. The dataset comprised deeply sampled blood TCRbeta repertoires from subjects exposed to, actively infected with, or recovered from COVID-19. Broad study findings and their caveats: How much clinical and demographic metadata was included differed by source and by participant, and the metadata was provided uncurated.

The immunoSEQ Assay, a bias-controlled multiplex PCR, was used to amplify TCRbeta CDR3 regions from genomic DNA. On the study's bioinformatics: The number of nucleated cells in each sample was estimated from the amplification of reference gene primers within the assay. To quantify the absolute abundance of each unique TCRbeta CDR3 rearrangement, sequence reads were collapsed and filtered. For each sample, productive Simpson clonality was calculated as the square root of Simpson's diversity index across productive rearrangements. In its TCRdb copy, this immuneACCESS table keeps in-frame sequences only and misses some clones. Where compared with another copy, unresolved V genes explain less than half of these, and the others have no known cause. The D gene and trimming were derived from the DNA, and the V and J assignments and clone size from that table. Across this sample there are fewer than 55,000 clones, with around 68% seen only once. The ten largest clonotypes hold 8.8% of the sample.

The CDR3 holds 14 amino acids from the cysteine to the phenylalanine. Only CDR3 DNA is held: 42 bases, read in frame from base 1. From a lookup of the germline V gene, CDR1 and CDR2 are SNHLY and FYNNEI. V and J are truncated by 7 bases and 2 bases respectively, leaving an intervening sequence of 13 bases. The TCR comes from a woman in her sixties or seventies with acute or convalescent COVID-19. The V and J genes are TRBV2 and TRBJ2-3; the D gene is possibly TRBD2, with 6 bases matching. Sequenced: peripheral blood. The DNA sequence is TGTGCCAGCAAGCAGCGGGTTAACACAGATACGCAGTATTTT. This sequence encodes CASKQRVNTDTQYF.